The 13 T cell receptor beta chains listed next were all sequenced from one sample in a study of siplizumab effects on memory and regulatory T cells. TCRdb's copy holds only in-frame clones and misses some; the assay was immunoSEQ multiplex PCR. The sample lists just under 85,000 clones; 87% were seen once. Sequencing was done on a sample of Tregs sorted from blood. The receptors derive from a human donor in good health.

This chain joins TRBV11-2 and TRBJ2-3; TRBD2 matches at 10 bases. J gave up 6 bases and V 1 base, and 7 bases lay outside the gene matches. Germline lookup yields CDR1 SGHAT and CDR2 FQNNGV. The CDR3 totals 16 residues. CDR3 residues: CASSLVFSGGVDTQYF. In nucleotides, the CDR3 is TGTGCCAGCAGCTTAGTCTTCAGCGGGGGGGTGGATACGCAGTATTTT.

The DNA of the CDR3 is TGTGCCAGCAGCCAGGACACCTTCAGCACCGGGGAGCTGTTTTTT. This gives the protein CASSQDTFSTGELFF. The J gene is TRBJ2-2, the V gene TRBV5-5; D may be TRBD1 (5 bases). Germline V gene lookup returns CDR1 SGHKS and CDR2 YYEKEE (reference sequence). The length of the CDR3 is 15 residues. V lost 4 bases, J lost 4 bases, and 14 bases lay in between.

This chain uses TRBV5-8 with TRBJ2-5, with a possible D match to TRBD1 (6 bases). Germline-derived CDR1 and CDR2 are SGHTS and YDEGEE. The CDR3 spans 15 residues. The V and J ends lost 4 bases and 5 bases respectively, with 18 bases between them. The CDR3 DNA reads TGTGCCAGCAGCCAAAGGAAGGGACACCCGGAGACCCAGTACTTC. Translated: CASSQRKGHPETQYF. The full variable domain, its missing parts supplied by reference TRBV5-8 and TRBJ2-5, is EAGVTQSPTHLIKTRGQQATLRCSPISGHTSVYWYQQALGLGLQFLLWYDEGEERNRGNFPPRFSGRQFPNYSSELNVNALELEDSALYLCASSQRKGHPETQYFGPGTRLLVL.

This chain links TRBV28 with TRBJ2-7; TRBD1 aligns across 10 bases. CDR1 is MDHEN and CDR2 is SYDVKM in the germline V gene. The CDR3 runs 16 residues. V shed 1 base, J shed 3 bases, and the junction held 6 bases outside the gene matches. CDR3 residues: CASSLSPGQGIYEQYF. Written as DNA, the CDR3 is TGTGCCAGCAGTTTATCCCCGGGACAGGGGATCTACGAGCAGTACTTC.

This CDR3 reads CASSPRRTDSSYEQYF. CDR3 coding DNA: TGTGCCAGCAGCCCACGAAGGACTGACAGCTCCTACGAGCAGTACTTC. The chain recombines TRBV11-2 with TRBJ2-7; D may be TRBD1 or TRBD2 (5 bases each). The CDR3 sequence is 16 residues long. Germline V gives CDR1 SGHAT, CDR2 FQNNGV. Trimming left V 5 bases short and J 0 bases short, with 17 bases between. The full variable domain, in which reference TRBV11-2 and TRBJ2-7 provide the parts outside the CDR3, is EAGVAQSPRYKIIEKRQSVAFWCNPISGHATLYWYQQILGQGPKLLIQFQNNGVVDDSQLPKDRFSAERLKGVDSTLKIQPAKLEDSAVYLCASSPRRTDSSYEQYFGPGTRLTVT.

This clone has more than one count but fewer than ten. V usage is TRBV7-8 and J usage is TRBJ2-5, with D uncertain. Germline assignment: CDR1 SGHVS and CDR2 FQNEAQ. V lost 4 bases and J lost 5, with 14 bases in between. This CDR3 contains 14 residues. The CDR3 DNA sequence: TGTGCCAGCAGCTCGTCTAAAGGGATGGAGACCCAGTACTTC. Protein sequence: CASSSSKGMETQYF.

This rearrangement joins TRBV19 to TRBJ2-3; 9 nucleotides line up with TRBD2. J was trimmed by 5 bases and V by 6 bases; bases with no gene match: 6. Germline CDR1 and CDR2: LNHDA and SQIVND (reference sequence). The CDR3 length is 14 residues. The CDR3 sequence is CASSLAGRKDTQYF. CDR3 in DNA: TGTGCCAGTAGCCTAGCGGGGCGTAAAGATACGCAGTATTTT.

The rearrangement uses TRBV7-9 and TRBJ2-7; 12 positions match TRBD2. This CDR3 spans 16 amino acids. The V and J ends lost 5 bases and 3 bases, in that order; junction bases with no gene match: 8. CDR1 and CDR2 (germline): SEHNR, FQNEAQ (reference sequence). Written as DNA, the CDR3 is TGTGCCAGCAGCGTTAGACTAGCGGGGGACCACTACGAGCAGTACTTC. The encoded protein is CASSVRLAGDHYEQYF.

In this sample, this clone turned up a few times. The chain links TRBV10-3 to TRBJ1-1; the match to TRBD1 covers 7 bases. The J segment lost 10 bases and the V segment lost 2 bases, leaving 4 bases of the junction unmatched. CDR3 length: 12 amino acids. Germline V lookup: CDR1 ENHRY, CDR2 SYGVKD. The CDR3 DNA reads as TGTGCCATCAGTGAGCCGACAGGGCGAGCTTTCTTT. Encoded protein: CAISEPTGRAFF.

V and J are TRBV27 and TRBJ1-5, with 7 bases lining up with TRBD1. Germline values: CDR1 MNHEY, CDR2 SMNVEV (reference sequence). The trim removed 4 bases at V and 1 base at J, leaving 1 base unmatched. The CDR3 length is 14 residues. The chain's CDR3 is CASSWTGSNQPQHF. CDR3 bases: TGTGCCAGCAGTTGGACAGGAAGCAATCAGCCCCAGCATTTT.

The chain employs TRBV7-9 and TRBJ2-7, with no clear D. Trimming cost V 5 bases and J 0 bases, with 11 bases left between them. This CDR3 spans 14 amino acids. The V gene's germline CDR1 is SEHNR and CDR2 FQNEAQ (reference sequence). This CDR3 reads CASSPWSLSYEQYF. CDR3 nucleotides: TGTGCCAGCAGCCCCTGGAGCCTCTCCTACGAGCAGTACTTC.

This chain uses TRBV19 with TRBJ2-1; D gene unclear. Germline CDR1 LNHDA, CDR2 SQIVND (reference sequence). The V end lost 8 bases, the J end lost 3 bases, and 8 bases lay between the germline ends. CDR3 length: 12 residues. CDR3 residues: CASQDNYNEQFF. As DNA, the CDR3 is TGTGCCAGTCAAGATAACTACAATGAGCAGTTCTTC.

The DNA of the CDR3 is TGTGCCAGCAGTTACTCGGGACAGCCCTATGGCTACACCTTC. It encodes CASSYSGQPYGYTF. This chain uses TRBV6-5 with TRBJ1-2; 7 nucleotides match TRBD1. The CDR3 is 14 amino acids. J gave up 4 bases and V 0 bases, and 2 bases lay outside the gene matches. Germline V CDR1 and CDR2: MNHEY, SVGAGI.